Described below is a single TCR beta chain sequence and its context. These data originate in a study of shared clonotypes between healthy human individuals. The CDR3 totals 15 residues. Trimming stripped 5 bases from V and 0 bases from J, with 11 bases between. CDR1 is LGHNA, CDR2 YNFKEQ, per germline. Sequenced by immunoSEQ multiplex PCR; TCRdb stores in-frame clones only, minus some. The table includes fewer than 600,000 clones, 77% detected once. What was sequenced was PBMCs. The V and J genes are TRBV4-2 and TRBJ2-1; D may be TRBD2 (6 bases). This clonotype was obtained from a woman in her 40s in good health. Some clones in this sample may be carry-over from other donors' samples. The CDR3 reads CASSVLASSYNEQFF. The CDR3 bases are TGTGCCAGCAGCGTCCTAGCGAGCTCCTACAATGAGCAGTTCTTC.